This note documents a single T cell receptor (beta chain) sequence. Its specificity is unknown. These data belong to a study of CD8+ T cells in alopecia areata. This CDR3 spans 14 amino acids. Trimming cost V 7 bases and J 2 bases, with 14 bases left between them. Germline V gene lookup returns CDR1 MNHEY and CDR2 SVGAGI. TCR sequencing used cDNA made by reverse transcription of extracted RNA. The data were produced by immunoSEQ multiplex PCR, yet TCRdb's version contains in-frame clones alone and is incomplete. The data hold more than 100,000 clones, with approximately 60% observed a single time. General study points: TCR sharing across patients was less clear than in mice, possibly HLA-related. Affected scalp, especially in alopecia totalis/universalis, had a higher clonality than normal scalp did.

The sequenced sample consisted of CD4+ T cells sorted from blood. The clonotype comes from a human donor in good health. This chain connects TRBV6-5 to TRBJ1-2; D unclear. The CDR3 nucleotides are TGTGCCAGCAAAGGGATCGGGCCAAACTATGGCTACACCTTC. Its translation is CASKGIGPNYGYTF.